The clone carrying this TCR beta chain was recorded only once. This entry belongs to a study of blood T cell repertoires in COVID-19. Study as a whole: Samples of COVID-19 (acute and convalescent) were obtained from the United States, Italy and Spain.

Germline V gene sequence: CDR1 SGHRS, CDR2 YFSETQ. This CDR3 has 14 residues. Trimming took off 0 bases at V and 4 bases at J, with 10 bases between the two ends. Per the original data handling: Amplification of reference gene primers was used by the study to estimate nucleated cell counts. The protocol was immunoSEQ multiplex PCR, while the TCRdb copy is restricted to in-frame clones and leaves out a portion. D and trimming come from the DNA, and the V and J calls and clone size come from that table. The data hold 120,000 or so clones, with approximately 85% observed a single time. The chain uses TRBV5-1 and TRBJ2-5; D is unclear. Input material: peripheral blood. This receptor was identified in a woman older than 75 with acute or convalescent COVID-19. The CDR3 region is CASSLVQAGETQYF. DNA for the CDR3: TGCGCCAGCAGCTTGGTTCAAGCAGGAGAGACCCAGTACTTC.